This is a list of T cell receptor beta chains from one sample in a study of blood T cell repertoires in COVID-19. Measured with immunoSEQ multiplex PCR; TCRdb has only the in-frame clones, and not every one. The table includes around 100,000 clones, over 75% detected once. Sequences were obtained from peripheral blood. These receptors came from a human donor in a cohort sampled during active COVID-19. Both conserved end residues are part of each CDR3. Fields, in order: D gene, J gene, V gene, clone size, CDR3 protein, CDR3 DNA. A D gene is named only where the DNA matches it firmly. Not every row has a clone size; where given, it reads once, few, many or a size class.

>TRBD1|TRBJ2-3|TRBV28|-
CASSNRGFRTDTQYF
TGTGCCAGCAGTAACAGGGGTTTTAGGACAGATACGCAGTATTTT
>-|TRBJ1-3|TRBV18|-
CASSPPGFSGNTIYF
TGTGCCAGCTCACCACCTGGCTTCTCTGGAAACACCATATATTTT
>TRBD2|TRBJ2-1|TRBV5-1|-
CASSFTSGSSYNEQFF
TGCGCCAGCAGCTTCACTAGCGGCAGCTCCTACAATGAGCAGTTCTTC
>-|TRBJ1-5|TRBV7-2|-
CASSLRTESNQPQHF
TGTGCCAGCAGCTTAAGGACTGAATCCAATCAGCCCCAGCATTTT
>-|TRBJ2-3|TRBV29-1|-
CSVVYSGTSTDTQYF
TGCAGCGTCGTGTATAGCGGCACTAGCACAGATACGCAGTATTTT
>-|TRBJ2-7|TRBV5-1|-
CASSLGFYPTGEQYF
TGCGCCAGCAGCCTTGGGTTTTATCCAACGGGGGAGCAGTACTTC
>TRBD1|TRBJ1-1|TRBV5-1|-
CASSPTGPNTEAFF
TGCGCCAGCAGCCCGACAGGGCCGAACACTGAAGCTTTCTTT
>-|TRBJ1-6|TRBV25-1|-
CASSHRESRSPLHF
TGTGCCAGCAGCCACAGGGAATCGCGTTCACCCCTCCACTTT
>-|TRBJ1-6|TRBV13|-
CASSSGGGSPLHF
TGTGCCAGCAGCTCGGGGGGGGGTTCACCCCTCCACTTT
>-|TRBJ2-1|TRBV15|-
CATSSGLTVSEQFF
TGTGCCACCAGCAGTGGGTTAACAGTATCTGAGCAGTTCTTC
>-|TRBJ1-2|TRBV4-1|-
CASSPVGGYGYTF
TGCGCCAGCAGCCCCGTCGGGGGGTATGGCTACACCTTC
>TRBD2|TRBJ2-7|TRBV7-8|-
CASRAKVGTSPYEQYF
TGTGCCAGCAGAGCGAAGGTGGGGACTAGTCCCTACGAGCAGTACTTC
>TRBD1|TRBJ1-2|TRBV7-6|-
CASSPRDRGFYGYTF
TGTGCCAGCAGCCCGCGGGACAGGGGCTTCTATGGCTACACCTTC
>TRBD1|TRBJ2-7|TRBV5-1|-
CASSLYGQGVWEQYF
TGCGCCAGCAGCTTGTACGGGCAGGGGGTATGGGAGCAGTACTTC
>TRBD1|TRBJ1-2|TRBV10-1|once
CATSPGGRYGYTF
TGCGCCACCTCTCCAGGGGGCCGATATGGCTACACCTTC
>TRBD1|TRBJ2-3|TRBV23-1|-
CASSLRTGGTDTQYF
TGCGCCAGCAGTCTCCGGACAGGAGGCACAGATACGCAGTATTTT
>-|TRBJ2-3|TRBV6-6|-
CASGGAGTDTQYF
TGTGCCAGCGGGGGCGCCGGCACAGATACGCAGTATTTT
>TRBD1|TRBJ2-5|TRBV25-1|-
CASSIQGTETQYF
TGTGCCAGCAGTATACAGGGGACAGAGACCCAGTACTTC
>-|TRBJ1-2|TRBV4-2|-
CASSQVETHGYTF
TGTGCCAGCAGCCAAGTGGAGACCCATGGCTACACCTTC
>TRBD2|TRBJ2-2|TRBV19|-
CASTQTSGGGGELFF
TGTGCCAGTACCCAAACGTCGGGGGGGGGCGGGGAGCTGTTTTTT
>TRBD1|TRBJ2-2|TRBV19|-
CASSTRTGSTGELFF
TGTGCCAGTAGTACAAGGACAGGGTCAACCGGGGAGCTGTTTTTT
>TRBD1|TRBJ2-7|TRBV14|-
CASSTSGQHEQYF
TGTGCCAGCAGTACCTCGGGACAGCACGAGCAGTACTTC
>TRBD1|TRBJ1-2|TRBV6-5|-
CASSYLGQILNYGYTF
TGTGCCAGCAGTTACTTGGGACAGATCTTAAACTATGGCTACACCTTC
>TRBD2|TRBJ2-5|TRBV5-1|-
CASSLVASGLETQYF
TGCGCCAGCAGCTTGGTGGCTAGCGGGTTAGAGACCCAGTACTTC
>-|TRBJ1-4|TRBV5-1|-
CASSLGEGPPNEKLFF
TGCGCCAGCAGCCTGGGGGAGGGGCCCCCTAATGAAAAACTGTTTTTT
>-|TRBJ2-7|TRBV19|-
CASSITGKDEQYF
TGTGCCAGTAGTATCACCGGGAAGGACGAGCAGTACTTC
>-|TRBJ1-5|TRBV6-5|-
CASRSAGIYNQPQHF
TGTGCCAGCAGGAGCGCAGGGATATATAATCAGCCCCAGCATTTT
>-|TRBJ2-2|TRBV16|-
CASSQSLGHKTNTGELFF
TGTGCCAGCAGCCAATCTTTAGGACACAAAACGAACACCGGGGAGCTGTTTTTT
>-|TRBJ1-2|TRBV3-1/TRBV3-2|-
CASSQVPLTEFYGYTF
TGTGCCAGCAGCCAAGTGCCCTTGACAGAGTTCTATGGCTACACCTTC
>-|TRBJ1-1|TRBV19|once
CASAGRRVNTEAFF
TGTGCCAGCGCGGGACGAAGAGTCAACACTGAAGCTTTCTTT
>TRBD1|TRBJ2-1|TRBV6-6|once
CASSKGQGASDEQFF
TGTGCCAGCAGTAAAGGACAGGGGGCTTCGGATGAGCAGTTCTTC
>-|TRBJ1-1|TRBV5-1|-
CASSPHPDSLNTEAFF
TGCGCCAGCAGCCCACATCCCGACAGCCTGAACACTGAAGCTTTCTTT
>-|TRBJ1-2|TRBV27|-
CASSLLQDGGYTF
TGTGCCAGCAGTTTATTACAGGACGGGGGCTACACCTTC
>TRBD2|TRBJ2-1|TRBV3-1/TRBV3-2|-
CASSLEPGLAIFF
TGTGCCAGCAGCCTAGAACCGGGACTAGCAATCTTCTTC
>-|TRBJ1-2|TRBV20-1|few
CSASVSSGGGYTF
TGCAGTGCTAGTGTCAGCTCCGGAGGCGGCTACACCTTC
>TRBD1|TRBJ1-6|TRBV6-5|-
CASSTPGQDSSPLHF
TGTGCCAGCAGTACACCGGGACAGGACTCATCACCCCTCCACTTT